This T cell receptor (beta chain) appears in the sequencing data of a study of T cell changes during pregnancy in multiple sclerosis. TCRdb keeps only in-frame clones here, not all; method: immunoSEQ multiplex PCR. In the table there are tens of thousands of clones, about 91% of which are singletons. This CDR3 is 16 amino acids long. Per the germline V gene, CDR1 is SGHNT and CDR2 is YYREEE (reference sequence). With 7 bases clipped from V and 0 bases from J, the junction kept 7 bases outside the gene matches. V gene TRBV5-4 combines with J gene TRBJ2-3; 11 bases are a match to TRBD2. The starting material was peripheral blood, obtained after pregnancy. This sequence originates from a female donor with multiple sclerosis, enrolled in a pregnancy study. This chain's CDR3 is CASGPRLAGSTDTQYF. CDR3 coding DNA: TGTGCCAGCGGTCCGAGACTAGCGGGGAGCACAGATACGCAGTATTTT.